Each of the 9 T cell receptor beta chains below was sequenced from the same sample in a study of Ad26.COV2.S vaccination and SARS-CoV-2 variants. Using immunoSEQ multiplex PCR, the repertoire was profiled, and TCRdb retains in-frame clones only, with some absent. Among roughly 300,000 clones listed, 65% to 90% were seen once. Treatment denoted: about 20 received Ad26.COV2.S at low or high dose, single or two shots; five or six received placebo; per-sample allocation not given. Samples analyzed were those drawn on day 63 after the first vaccine or placebo injection. Sequencing was performed on peripheral blood, taken in a trial of Ad26.COV2.S vaccine versus placebo. All receptors come from a person aged 18-65 years who received the Ad26.COV2.S COVID-19 vaccine or a placebo.

This chain links TRBV3-1 (or the pseudogene TRBV3-2) with TRBJ2-2; no reliable D call. Germline V gene sequence: CDR1 LGHDT, CDR2 YNNKEL (reference sequence). The germline V and J ends were trimmed by 4 bases and 6 bases, with 6 bases remaining between them. The CDR3 contains 12 residues. As DNA, the CDR3 is TGTGCCAGCAGCCCAATTCCCGGGGAGCTGTTTTTT. Translation gives CASSPIPGELFF.

This rearrangement joins TRBV11-3 to TRBJ2-1, with D tentatively TRBD1 (5 bases). Germline V lookup: CDR1 SGHNT, CDR2 YENEEA. The CDR3 has 15 amino acids. With 4 bases removed from V and 0 bases from J, the gap between germline ends came to 10 bases. Here the CDR3 reads CASSSDTHSYNEQFF. The CDR3, as DNA: TGTGCCAGCAGCTCGGACACTCACTCCTACAATGAGCAGTTCTTC.

The chain is built from TRBV18 and TRBJ2-1; D is unclear. Germline CDR1 and CDR2: KGHSH and LQKENI. The CDR3 spans 14 residues. V lost 2 bases and J 8 bases, leaving 13 bases between the germline ends. This CDR3 reads CASSPNLSQDEQFF. The CDR3 nucleotides are TGTGCCAGCTCACCAAATCTAAGCCAAGATGAGCAGTTCTTC.

The chain couples TRBV12-3 or TRBV12-4 to TRBJ2-7; no firm D call. Trimming left V 3 bases short and J 2 bases short, with 8 bases between. CDR3 length equals 13 residues. The CDR3 sequence is CASSLWTTYEQYF. The CDR3 region has the DNA TGTGCCAGCAGTTTGTGGACGACCTACGAGCAGTACTTC.

With respect to this clone: Other DNA sequences in the same sample also yield this CDR3. This chain links TRBV28 with TRBJ1-1; D call uncertain. Germline V gene data show CDR1 as MDHEN and CDR2 as SYDVKM. The CDR3 runs to 13 residues. V lost 4 bases and J 1 base, leaving 7 bases between the germline ends. The CDR3 reads CASSSPANTEAFF. Written as DNA, the CDR3 is TGTGCCAGCAGTTCGCCAGCGAACACTGAAGCTTTCTTT.

The chain combines TRBV6-5 with TRBJ1-5; unclear D gene. Trimming removed 5 bases from V and 7 bases from J, with 15 bases in between. The CDR3 runs to 14 residues. From germline, CDR1 is MNHEY and CDR2 SVGAGI. Here the CDR3 DNA reads TGTGCCAGCAGTCACCTAACGCCGGGGCAGCCCCAGCATTTT. This codes for CASSHLTPGQPQHF.

This sequence joins TRBV10-3 and TRBJ1-1; perhaps TRBD1 as D (5 bases). Germline V gene sequence: CDR1 ENHRY, CDR2 SYGVKD. CDR3 length: 14 residues. V lost 0 bases, J lost 10 bases, and 15 bases lay in between. The CDR3 loop is CAISESRDAGGAFF. In DNA form, the CDR3 reads TGTGCCATCAGTGAGTCGAGGGACGCGGGAGGAGCTTTCTTT.

Here the CDR3 reads CSGWADTQYF. For the CDR3, the DNA is TGCAGTGGATGGGCAGATACGCAGTATTTT. This rearrangement joins TRBV20-1 to TRBJ2-3; D remains ambiguous. CDR1 DFQATT and CDR2 SNEGSKA come from the germline V gene (reference sequence). The CDR3 is made up of 10 amino acids. The V end was cut by 7 bases, the J end by 4 bases, with 6 bases between.

The CDR3 DNA reads TGTGCCAGCAGTTCCGGGGACGTCGGAACTGGGGCCAACGTCCTGACTTTC. As protein: CASSSGDVGTGANVLTF. The chain combines TRBV27 with TRBJ2-6; D tentatively fits TRBD1 or TRBD2 (5 bases each). V gave up 4 bases and J gave up 2 bases, with 15 bases separating them. From germline, CDR1 is MNHEY and CDR2 SMNVEV (reference sequence). This CDR3 has 17 residues.